The clone carrying this TCR beta chain was seen repeatedly, ten times or more. UMIs and a universal primer site were added when TCR cDNA was made by 5'RACE template switching. MiXCR, run by TCRdb on the 5' RACE reads, gives a single entry per CDR3 protein. The sample consists of 200,000 to 250,000 distinct CDR3 sequences, approximately 3.2% of them appearing once. This sample stems from a study of T cells after yellow fever vaccination. CDR1 is LNHNV, CDR2 YYDKDF, per germline (reference sequence). The CDR3 consists of 15 residues. Trimming removed 8 bases at V and 14 bases at J, with 25 bases between.

The sample was CD4+ T cells sorted from PBMCs, taken 10 days after the yellow fever booster vaccination. The clonotype originates from a man in his late teens or twenties who received the YFV17D yellow fever vaccine. The V call is TRBV15, the J call TRBJ1-6, with D possibly being TRBD1 (6 bases). CDR3 nucleotide sequence: TGTGCCACCCGCAAGGGGGGCGACGGGGCCCAGGCCCTCCACTTT. This encodes CATRKGGDGAQALHF.